The sequence of this TCR beta chain was determined in a study of cytomegalovirus exposure and HLA in healthy donors. 13 Jbeta primers and 60 Vbeta primers were used for the PCR. Method: immunoSEQ multiplex PCR; TCRdb's copy keeps in-frame clones and lacks some. This repertoire shows 150,000 to 200,000 clones, 80% to 85% found once; its top ten account for around 1%. Trimming pared 4 bases from V and 0 bases from J, leaving 7 bases between. This CDR3 contains 14 residues. CDR1 KGHSY and CDR2 FQNENV come from the germline V gene. The gene calls are TRBV16 and TRBJ1-5; unclear D gene. Specimen: PBMCs. This receptor was taken from a middle-aged woman in good health and CMV-seronegative. The CDR3 loop is CASSPQISNQPQHF. The CDR3 DNA reads as TGTGCCAGCAGCCCTCAGATTAGCAATCAGCCCCAGCATTTT.